The 2 T cell receptor beta chains below come from one sample, sequenced in a study of control samples from healthy donors and cancer patients. Clones were sequenced by immunoSEQ multiplex PCR, and TCRdb holds only the in-frame ones, with some missing. This sample has about 80,000 clones, with 91% found just once. The sequenced sample consisted of blood. The receptors derive from a man aged 45-65 years in good health.

The genes are TRBV19 and TRBJ2-2; 9 positions match TRBD2. V shed 3 bases and J 0 bases; nucleotides not matched to a gene: 8. CDR3 length: 18 amino acids. The germline V gene has CDR1 LNHDA and CDR2 SQIVND (reference sequence). The CDR3 DNA reads as TGTGCCAGTAGTATTATAGTAGCGGGGGAGACGAACACCGGGGAGCTGTTTTTT. As protein: CASSIIVAGETNTGELFF.

There are a few counts of this clone. J is TRBJ2-2 and V is TRBV14, with D uncertain. The CDR3 totals 12 residues. The V and J ends lost 5 bases and 7 bases respectively, with 8 bases between them. Per the germline V gene, CDR1 is SGHDN and CDR2 is FVKESK. The CDR3, as DNA: TGTGCCAGCAGCTTACTAATCGGGGAGCTGTTTTTT. Translation: CASSLLIGELFF.